These T cell receptor beta chains were read from a single sample in a study of identical twins. TCRdb fed the 5' RACE reads into MiXCR, producing one record per CDR3 protein. The table lists just under 550,000 distinct CDR3 sequences, approximately 16% of them singletons. A further study also used this sample, focusing on yellow fever vaccine responses in identical twins.

The sample was CD4+ T cells sorted from blood. The origin of the receptors is a woman younger than 30 in good health. Both conserved end residues are part of each CDR3. D genes are given only for firm matches. Expanded clones are given a class, and other clones once, few, many or no size at all.

v_gene: TRBV5-1
abundance: few
j_gene: TRBJ2-5
d_gene: -
len: 15
CDR3nt: TGCGCCAGCAGCTTCAATAGGTGGCAGGAAGAGACCCAGTACTTC
CDR3aa: CASSFNRWQEETQYF

v_gene: TRBV3-1
abundance: many
j_gene: TRBJ2-1
d_gene: -
len: 12
CDR3nt: TGTGCCAGCAGCCAAGGGGGTGCTGAGCAGTTCTTC
CDR3aa: CASSQGGAEQFF

v_gene: TRBV10-3
abundance: few
j_gene: TRBJ1-2
d_gene: -
len: 16
CDR3nt: TGTGCCATCAGTGAGAGGGGGGGTATATTCAACTATGGCTACACCTTC
CDR3aa: CAISERGGIFNYGYTF

v_gene: TRBV9
abundance: -
j_gene: TRBJ1-1
d_gene: TRBD1
len: 15
CDR3nt: TGTGCCAGCAGCATAGGGGGACAGGGGAACACTGAAGCTTTCTTT
CDR3aa: CASSIGGQGNTEAFF

v_gene: TRBV20-1
abundance: -
j_gene: TRBJ1-1
d_gene: -
len: 13
CDR3nt: TGCAGTGCTAGGGGTCACATGAACACTGAAGCTTTCTTT
CDR3aa: CSARGHMNTEAFF

v_gene: TRBV7-3
abundance: few
j_gene: TRBJ2-4
d_gene: -
len: 17
CDR3nt: TGTGCCAGCAGCCCTCGACATGCCCCAGGGGCCAAAAACATTCAGTACTTC
CDR3aa: CASSPRHAPGAKNIQYF

v_gene: TRBV20-1
abundance: few
j_gene: TRBJ2-1
d_gene: -
len: 14
CDR3nt: TGCAGTGCTAGAGCCCCCAAAGGTTACAATGAGCAGTTCTTC
CDR3aa: CSARAPKGYNEQFF

v_gene: TRBV20-1
abundance: -
j_gene: TRBJ2-1
d_gene: -
len: 14
CDR3nt: TGCAGTGCTAGAGATGCCGAGCGGTACAATGAGCAGTTCTTC
CDR3aa: CSARDAERYNEQFF

v_gene: TRBV7-2
abundance: -
j_gene: TRBJ2-7
d_gene: -
len: 12
CDR3nt: TGTGCAGTCGCCGGGGCCCCCTACGAGCAGTACTTC
CDR3aa: CAVAGAPYEQYF

v_gene: TRBV9
abundance: -
j_gene: TRBJ2-5
d_gene: -
len: 16
CDR3nt: TGTGCCAGCAGCGTAGGGGGGTTCGGGGGAGAGGAGACCCAGTACTTC
CDR3aa: CASSVGGFGGEETQYF

v_gene: TRBV4-1
abundance: -
j_gene: TRBJ2-1
d_gene: -
len: 14
CDR3nt: TGCGCCAGCAGCCACGTAGGGCCTTTCGATGAGCAGTTCTTC
CDR3aa: CASSHVGPFDEQFF

v_gene: TRBV6-6
abundance: few
j_gene: TRBJ2-1
d_gene: -
len: 12
CDR3nt: TGTGCCAGCAGGGACAAGGTGGGTGAGCAGTTCTTC
CDR3aa: CASRDKVGEQFF

v_gene: TRBV6-1
abundance: -
j_gene: TRBJ2-3
d_gene: TRBD1
len: 16
CDR3nt: TGTGCCAGCAGGAGACAGGGGTCCCCATCTAGCGATACGCAGTATTTT
CDR3aa: CASRRQGSPSSDTQYF

v_gene: TRBV28
abundance: -
j_gene: TRBJ1-5
d_gene: -
len: 14
CDR3nt: TGTGCCAGCAACCTTTCGGGAGTGGGCCGGCCCCAGCATTTT
CDR3aa: CASNLSGVGRPQHF

v_gene: TRBV20-1
abundance: few
j_gene: TRBJ2-1
d_gene: TRBD1
len: 17
CDR3nt: TGCAGTGCTATACGTCCCGGGACAGGGATCGCCTACAATGAGCAGTTCTTC
CDR3aa: CSAIRPGTGIAYNEQFF

v_gene: TRBV3-1
abundance: few
j_gene: TRBJ2-2
d_gene: -
len: 14
CDR3nt: TGTGCCAGCAGCCCGAGACAGAACACCGGGGAGCTGTTTTTT
CDR3aa: CASSPRQNTGELFF

v_gene: TRBV29-1
abundance: few
j_gene: TRBJ1-1
d_gene: -
len: 14
CDR3nt: TGCAGCGTTGCCTCGGGACGGTTGAACACTGAAGCTTTCTTT
CDR3aa: CSVASGRLNTEAFF

v_gene: TRBV20-1
abundance: few
j_gene: TRBJ2-3
d_gene: -
len: 11
CDR3nt: TGCAGTGCCCTGACCGGAGATACGCAGTATTTT
CDR3aa: CSALTGDTQYF

v_gene: TRBV20-1
abundance: -
j_gene: TRBJ1-1
d_gene: -
len: 13
CDR3nt: TGCAGTGCTAGAGAGAGGGGCGGCACTGAAGCTTTCTTT
CDR3aa: CSARERGGTEAFF

v_gene: TRBV5-1
abundance: -
j_gene: TRBJ2-2
d_gene: TRBD1
len: 14
CDR3nt: TGCGCCAGCGCCCCAGGGGGCCACACCGGGGAGCTGTTTTTT
CDR3aa: CASAPGGHTGELFF

v_gene: TRBV29-1
abundance: -
j_gene: TRBJ2-2
d_gene: -
len: 14
CDR3nt: TGCAGCGGGGGCATGGCTCCGAACACCGGGGAGCTGTTTTTT
CDR3aa: CSGGMAPNTGELFF

v_gene: TRBV5-3
abundance: -
j_gene: TRBJ2-2
d_gene: -
len: 15
CDR3nt: TGTGCCAGGAGCCGCGGGCTAGAGTCCACCGGGGAGCTGTTTTTT
CDR3aa: CARSRGLESTGELFF

v_gene: TRBV20-1
abundance: -
j_gene: TRBJ2-5
d_gene: TRBD2
len: 14
CDR3nt: TGCAGTGCTAGAGATGGGAGGGCGGGTGAGACCCAGTACTTC
CDR3aa: CSARDGRAGETQYF

v_gene: TRBV5-1
abundance: -
j_gene: TRBJ2-3
d_gene: TRBD2
len: 17
CDR3nt: TGCGCCAGCAGCTCGAGGGGTAGCGGGATGAGCACAGATACGCAGTATTTT
CDR3aa: CASSSRGSGMSTDTQYF

v_gene: TRBV10-3
abundance: -
j_gene: TRBJ2-1
d_gene: TRBD2
len: 18
CDR3nt: TGTGCCATCAGTGAGTCTGTAGGGACTAGCGGAAGCCACAATGAGCAGTTCTTC
CDR3aa: CAISESVGTSGSHNEQFF

v_gene: TRBV6-1
abundance: -
j_gene: TRBJ1-2
d_gene: TRBD1
len: 14
CDR3nt: TGTGCCAGCAGCGAACTACGAACAGGGGCTGGCTACACCTTC
CDR3aa: CASSELRTGAGYTF

v_gene: TRBV11-3
abundance: few
j_gene: TRBJ1-2
d_gene: -
len: 16
CDR3nt: TGTGCCAGCAGCTCCCGCCAGGGTTCCCTCAACTATGGCTACACCTTC
CDR3aa: CASSSRQGSLNYGYTF

v_gene: TRBV4-1
abundance: -
j_gene: TRBJ1-4
d_gene: -
len: 17
CDR3nt: TGCGCCAGCAGCCAAGCGCCTCCGGACAGACGGAATGAAAAACTGTTTTTT
CDR3aa: CASSQAPPDRRNEKLFF

v_gene: TRBV29-1
abundance: -
j_gene: TRBJ2-5
d_gene: -
len: 11
CDR3nt: TGCAGCGTTGAAGATCGAGAGACCCAGTACTTC
CDR3aa: CSVEDRETQYF

v_gene: TRBV20-1
abundance: few
j_gene: TRBJ2-1
d_gene: TRBD1
len: 15
CDR3nt: TGCAGTGCTAGAGTCTCCCGGGCAGGGGGCTATGAGCAGTTCTTC
CDR3aa: CSARVSRAGGYEQFF

v_gene: TRBV5-1
abundance: few
j_gene: TRBJ2-6
d_gene: -
len: 16
CDR3nt: TGCGCCAGCAGCTTGATGGGGGACACTGGGGCCAACGTCCTGACTTTC
CDR3aa: CASSLMGDTGANVLTF

v_gene: TRBV3-2
abundance: -
j_gene: TRBJ1-4
d_gene: -
len: 18
CDR3nt: TGTGCCAGCAGCCCCCGGACAGGGGGCCATCGAGGTAATGAAAAACTGTTTTTT
CDR3aa: CASSPRTGGHRGNEKLFF

v_gene: TRBV12-3/TRBV12-4
abundance: many
j_gene: TRBJ1-4
d_gene: -
len: 15
CDR3nt: TGTGCCAGCAGTTCCAGAGGGGACAAGAATGAAAAACTGTTTTTT
CDR3aa: CASSSRGDKNEKLFF

v_gene: TRBV12-3/TRBV12-4
abundance: few
j_gene: TRBJ1-1
d_gene: TRBD1
len: 13
CDR3nt: TGTGCCAGCAGTCAGACAGGGTCCACTGAAGCTTTCTTT
CDR3aa: CASSQTGSTEAFF

v_gene: TRBV12-3/TRBV12-4
abundance: many
j_gene: TRBJ2-3
d_gene: TRBD2
len: 13
CDR3nt: TGTGCCAGCAGTCCCCTAGCGGCAGATACGCAGTATTTT
CDR3aa: CASSPLAADTQYF

v_gene: TRBV6-1
abundance: few
j_gene: TRBJ2-1
d_gene: TRBD2
len: 13
CDR3nt: TGTGCCAGCATTCTAGCGGGAGGCAATGAGCAGTTCTTC
CDR3aa: CASILAGGNEQFF

v_gene: TRBV6-1
abundance: -
j_gene: TRBJ2-1
d_gene: -
len: 16
CDR3nt: TGTGCCAGCAGTGAAGTGGCAGGGGGCGGGAGATATGAGCAGTTCTTC
CDR3aa: CASSEVAGGGRYEQFF

v_gene: TRBV18
abundance: many
j_gene: TRBJ2-3
d_gene: TRBD2
len: 14
CDR3nt: TGTGCCAGTTCTACTAGCGGGGGCACAGATACGCAGTATTTT
CDR3aa: CASSTSGGTDTQYF

v_gene: TRBV2
abundance: few
j_gene: TRBJ1-2
d_gene: TRBD1
len: 14
CDR3nt: TGTGCCAGCAGTTTGGACAGGGCCGACTATGGCTACACCTTC
CDR3aa: CASSLDRADYGYTF

v_gene: TRBV27
abundance: -
j_gene: TRBJ2-1
d_gene: -
len: 14
CDR3nt: TGTGCCAGCAGTTTATCGGGCGTTAGGGTCGGGCAGTTCTTC
CDR3aa: CASSLSGVRVGQFF

v_gene: TRBV20-1
abundance: -
j_gene: TRBJ1-1
d_gene: -
len: 12
CDR3nt: TGCAGTGCTAGAGATCTTTCGTCTGAAGCTTTCTTT
CDR3aa: CSARDLSSEAFF

v_gene: TRBV2
abundance: -
j_gene: TRBJ2-1
d_gene: TRBD1
len: 16
CDR3nt: TGTGCCAGCAGTAACCGGACAGGGCAGCTTGGGAATGAGCAGTTCTTC
CDR3aa: CASSNRTGQLGNEQFF

v_gene: TRBV28
abundance: few
j_gene: TRBJ2-1
d_gene: TRBD2
len: 20
CDR3nt: TGTGCCAGCAGTTCCTGGCCTCTAGCGGGGGACCTAAGCTCCTACAATGAGCAGTTCTTC
CDR3aa: CASSSWPLAGDLSSYNEQFF

v_gene: TRBV3-1
abundance: few
j_gene: TRBJ2-2
d_gene: TRBD2
len: 12
CDR3nt: TGTGCCAGCAGCCGGGGGGGTTTGGAGCTGTTTTTT
CDR3aa: CASSRGGLELFF

v_gene: TRBV6-5
abundance: -
j_gene: TRBJ2-1
d_gene: -
len: 13
CDR3nt: TGTGCCAGCAGTTTCCTTGACAGCAATGAGCAGTTCTTC
CDR3aa: CASSFLDSNEQFF

v_gene: TRBV7-3
abundance: -
j_gene: TRBJ2-3
d_gene: TRBD2
len: 21
CDR3nt: TGTGCCAGCAGCCTTAAACGAAAAACTAGCGGGAGGGCCGGGGGCACAGATACGCAGTATTTT
CDR3aa: CASSLKRKTSGRAGGTDTQYF

v_gene: TRBV7-9
abundance: few
j_gene: TRBJ2-6
d_gene: -
len: 11
CDR3nt: TGTGCCAGCAGCTTTCGGCAAGACCTGACTTTC
CDR3aa: CASSFRQDLTF

v_gene: TRBV4-2
abundance: -
j_gene: TRBJ2-3
d_gene: -
len: 16
CDR3nt: TGTGCCAGCAGCCAAGATAGTAAACGGAGCACAGATACGCAGTATTTT
CDR3aa: CASSQDSKRSTDTQYF

v_gene: TRBV9
abundance: -
j_gene: TRBJ2-5
d_gene: TRBD1
len: 16
CDR3nt: TGTGCCAGCAGCGTAGCCCCGACAGGGCTCCAAGAGACCCAGTACTTC
CDR3aa: CASSVAPTGLQETQYF

v_gene: TRBV29-1
abundance: few
j_gene: TRBJ2-5
d_gene: -
len: 13
CDR3nt: TGCAGCGTTGCGCAGTTGTACCAAGAGACCCAGTACTTC
CDR3aa: CSVAQLYQETQYF

v_gene: TRBV3-1
abundance: many
j_gene: TRBJ2-7
d_gene: TRBD2
len: 13
CDR3nt: TGTGCCAGCGGGAGGGGAGGCTACTACGAGCAGTACTTC
CDR3aa: CASGRGGYYEQYF

v_gene: TRBV6-1
abundance: few
j_gene: TRBJ2-2
d_gene: -
len: 14
CDR3nt: TGTGCCAGCAGTAAAAACCCTGACCCCGGGGAGCTGTTTTTT
CDR3aa: CASSKNPDPGELFF

v_gene: TRBV6-5
abundance: -
j_gene: TRBJ1-1
d_gene: -
len: 11
CDR3nt: TGTGCCAGCAGTTATAAGGATCGAGCTTTCTTT
CDR3aa: CASSYKDRAFF

v_gene: TRBV10-3
abundance: -
j_gene: TRBJ2-7
d_gene: TRBD2
len: 15
CDR3nt: TGTGCCATCAGTGGCGGGACTAGCGTCGGCTACGAGCAGTACTTC
CDR3aa: CAISGGTSVGYEQYF

v_gene: TRBV10-1
abundance: few
j_gene: TRBJ2-3
d_gene: TRBD2
len: 16
CDR3nt: TGCGCCAGCAGCCCACGGCGGACTAGCGGCACAGATACGCAGTATTTT
CDR3aa: CASSPRRTSGTDTQYF

v_gene: TRBV6-5
abundance: -
j_gene: TRBJ1-2
d_gene: TRBD1
len: 14
CDR3nt: TGTGCCAGCAGTTACGGGACAGGGCTGTATGGCTACACCTTC
CDR3aa: CASSYGTGLYGYTF

v_gene: TRBV12-3/TRBV12-4
abundance: few
j_gene: TRBJ1-6
d_gene: -
len: 14
CDR3nt: TGTGCCAGCAGGAGGGGGACTGGCAATTCACCCCTCCACTTT
CDR3aa: CASRRGTGNSPLHF

v_gene: TRBV20-1
abundance: few
j_gene: TRBJ2-7
d_gene: TRBD2
len: 16
CDR3nt: TGCAGTGCTAGCCCCATGACTAGCGGGAGGGAAAACGAGCAGTACTTC
CDR3aa: CSASPMTSGRENEQYF